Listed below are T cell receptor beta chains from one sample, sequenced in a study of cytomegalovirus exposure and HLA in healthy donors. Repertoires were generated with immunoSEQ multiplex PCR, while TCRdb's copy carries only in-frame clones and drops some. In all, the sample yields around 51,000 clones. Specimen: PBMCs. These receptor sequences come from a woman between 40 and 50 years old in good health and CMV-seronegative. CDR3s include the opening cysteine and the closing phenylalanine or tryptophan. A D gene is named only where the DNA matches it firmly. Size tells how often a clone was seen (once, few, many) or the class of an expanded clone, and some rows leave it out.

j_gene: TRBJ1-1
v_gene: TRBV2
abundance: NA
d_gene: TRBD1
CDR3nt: TGTGCCAGCAGTGTCGGGACAGGCACTGAAGCTTTCTTT
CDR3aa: CASSVGTGTEAFF

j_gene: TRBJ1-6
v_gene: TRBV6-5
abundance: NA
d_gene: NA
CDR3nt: TGTGCCAGCAGTTACTCGTTGCGGGAATATAATTCACCCCTCCACTTT
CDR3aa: CASSYSLREYNSPLHF

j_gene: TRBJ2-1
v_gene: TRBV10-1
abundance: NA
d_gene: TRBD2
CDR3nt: TGCGCCAGCAGTGAGTCGGCGGGAGGTCCTTCCAATGAGCAGTTCTTC
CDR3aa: CASSESAGGPSNEQFF

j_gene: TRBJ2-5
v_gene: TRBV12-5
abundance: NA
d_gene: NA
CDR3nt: TGTGCTAGTGGCCGGGACCATTTAGGGGGGACCCAGTACTTC
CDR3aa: CASGRDHLGGTQYF

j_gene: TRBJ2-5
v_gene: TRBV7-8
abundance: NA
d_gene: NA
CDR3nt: TGTGCCAGCAGCTTAAACGTAGGGGCGGAGACCCAGTACTTC
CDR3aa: CASSLNVGAETQYF

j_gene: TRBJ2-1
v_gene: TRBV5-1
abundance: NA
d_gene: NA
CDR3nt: TGCGCCAGCAGCTTGGAGGGGTTGGATGAGCAGTTCTTC
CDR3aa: CASSLEGLDEQFF

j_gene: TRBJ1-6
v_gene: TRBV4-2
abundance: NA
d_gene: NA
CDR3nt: TGTGCCAGCAGCCAAACCAAACTGCCCCTCCACTTT
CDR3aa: CASSQTKLPLHF

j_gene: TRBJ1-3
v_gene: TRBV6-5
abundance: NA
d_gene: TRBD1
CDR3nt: TGTGCCAGCAGCGACGGGGACAGGGGACCCCGAGTCTATTTT
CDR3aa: CASSDGDRGPRVYF

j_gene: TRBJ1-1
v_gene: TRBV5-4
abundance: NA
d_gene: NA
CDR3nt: TGTGCCAGCAGCTTGGGAGGCATAAACACTGAAGCTTTCTTT
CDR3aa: CASSLGGINTEAFF

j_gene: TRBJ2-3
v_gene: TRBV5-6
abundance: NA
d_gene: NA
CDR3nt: TGTGCCAGCAGCTTGGCCTTGGCTGTCACAGATACGCAGTATTTT
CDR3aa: CASSLALAVTDTQYF

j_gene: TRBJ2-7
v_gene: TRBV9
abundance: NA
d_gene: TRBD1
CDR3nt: TGTGCCAGCAGCGCTGACGGGACAGGGGCCTACGAGCAGTACTTC
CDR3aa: CASSADGTGAYEQYF

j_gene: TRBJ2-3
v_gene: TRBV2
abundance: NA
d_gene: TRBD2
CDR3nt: TGTGCCAGCAGCGTAGCGGGACCGGATACGCAGTATTTT
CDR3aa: CASSVAGPDTQYF

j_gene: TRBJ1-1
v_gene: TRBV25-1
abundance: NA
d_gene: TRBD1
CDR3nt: TGTGCCAGCAGTCACAGGGGGCTCGGAAACACTGAAGATTTCTTT
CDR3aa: CASSHRGLGNTEDFF

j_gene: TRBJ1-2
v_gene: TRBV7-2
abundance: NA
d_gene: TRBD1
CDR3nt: TGTGCCAGCAGCTTCGGGACAGGGGGCGGCTACACCTTC
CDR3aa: CASSFGTGGGYTF

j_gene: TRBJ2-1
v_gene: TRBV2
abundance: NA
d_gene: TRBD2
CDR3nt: TGTGCCAGCAGTTTAGCGGGAGCGATAGGTGAGCAGTTCTTC
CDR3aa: CASSLAGAIGEQFF

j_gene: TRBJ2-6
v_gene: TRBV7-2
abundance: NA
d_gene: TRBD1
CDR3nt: TGTGCCAGCAGCTTCCGGGACAGGGCCCTATCTGGGGCCAACGTCCTGACTTTC
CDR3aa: CASSFRDRALSGANVLTF

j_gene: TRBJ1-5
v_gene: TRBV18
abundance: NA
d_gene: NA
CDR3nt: TGTGCCAGCTCCCAAGGCGGGGTGGGGAGCAATCAGCACCAGCATTTT
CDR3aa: CASSQGGVGSNQHQHF

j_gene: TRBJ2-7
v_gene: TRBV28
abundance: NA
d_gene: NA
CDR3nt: TGTGCCAGCGCCTCCTCAGGGATCTCTTCCTACGAGCAGTACTTC
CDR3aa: CASASSGISSYEQYF

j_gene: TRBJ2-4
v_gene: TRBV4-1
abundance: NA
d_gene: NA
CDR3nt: TGCGCCAGCAGCCAAGTCGGCGGTATAGCCAAAAACATTCAGTACTTC
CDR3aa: CASSQVGGIAKNIQYF

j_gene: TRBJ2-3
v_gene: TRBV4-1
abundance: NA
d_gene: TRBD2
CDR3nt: TGCGCCAGCAGCCAAGGACCCAGCGGGAGGACAGTCGATACGCAGTATTTT
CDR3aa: CASSQGPSGRTVDTQYF

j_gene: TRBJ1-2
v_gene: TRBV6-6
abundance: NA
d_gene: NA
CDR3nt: TGTGCCAGCAGTTACGGAGGGCCCAACTATGGCTACACCTTC
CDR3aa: CASSYGGPNYGYTF

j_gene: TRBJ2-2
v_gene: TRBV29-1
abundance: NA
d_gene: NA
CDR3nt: TGCAGCGGCGGAAACACCGGGGAGCTGTTTTTT
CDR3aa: CSGGNTGELFF

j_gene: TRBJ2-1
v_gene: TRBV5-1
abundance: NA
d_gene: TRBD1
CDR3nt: TGCGCCAGCAGCTTGGGGGACAGGGCGGGCAATGAGCAGTTCTTC
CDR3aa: CASSLGDRAGNEQFF

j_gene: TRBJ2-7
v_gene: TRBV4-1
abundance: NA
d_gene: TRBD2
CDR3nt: TGCGCCAGCAGCCAAGCCTCAGCGGGAGGTATCTACGAGCAGTACTTC
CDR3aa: CASSQASAGGIYEQYF

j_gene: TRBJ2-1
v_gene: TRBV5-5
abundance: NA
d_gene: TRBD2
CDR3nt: TGTGCCAGCAGCCCGGGACTAGCGGGGGCCATCTACAATGAGCAGTTCTTC
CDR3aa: CASSPGLAGAIYNEQFF

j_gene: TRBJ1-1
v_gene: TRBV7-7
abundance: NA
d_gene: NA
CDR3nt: TGTGCTAGCAGCTTAAAACCAGGGCCTAACACTGAAGCTTTCTTT
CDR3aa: CASSLKPGPNTEAFF

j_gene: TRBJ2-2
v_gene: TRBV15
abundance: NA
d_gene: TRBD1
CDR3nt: TGTGCCACCAGCAGGACAGGGTTCGACACCGGGGAGCTGTTTTTT
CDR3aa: CATSRTGFDTGELFF

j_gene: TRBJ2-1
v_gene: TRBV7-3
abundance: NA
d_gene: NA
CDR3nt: TGTGCCAGCAGCTTAACTAGAGGGGACAACAATGAGCAGTTCTTC
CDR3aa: CASSLTRGDNNEQFF

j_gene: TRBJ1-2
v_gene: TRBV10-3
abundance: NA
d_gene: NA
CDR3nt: TGTGCCATCAGTGACACAGGAGACGGCTACACCTTC
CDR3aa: CAISDTGDGYTF

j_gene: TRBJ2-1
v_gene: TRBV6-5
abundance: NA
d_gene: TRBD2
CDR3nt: TGTGCCAGCAGTTCGACTAGCGAGAGTGTCGAGCAGTTCTTC
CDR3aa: CASSSTSESVEQFF

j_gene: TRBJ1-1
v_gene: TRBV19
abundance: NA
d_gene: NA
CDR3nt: TGTGCCAGTAGTATTCTAGTGGGGCGCACTGAAGCTTTCTTT
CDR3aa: CASSILVGRTEAFF

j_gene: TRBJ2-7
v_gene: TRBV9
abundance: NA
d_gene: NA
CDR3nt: TGTGCCAGCAGCGTAGAGTTACAGTCGGTGTACGAGCAGTACTTC
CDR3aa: CASSVELQSVYEQYF

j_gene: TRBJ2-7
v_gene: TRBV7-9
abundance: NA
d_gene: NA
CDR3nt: TGTGCCAGCAGCGTAGGGTCGGGTAACCTCTACGAGCAGTACTTC
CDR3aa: CASSVGSGNLYEQYF

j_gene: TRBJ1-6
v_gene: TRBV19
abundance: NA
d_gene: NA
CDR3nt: TGTGCCAGCAACAGAGACAGTCGCTATAATTCACCCCTCCACTTT
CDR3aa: CASNRDSRYNSPLHF

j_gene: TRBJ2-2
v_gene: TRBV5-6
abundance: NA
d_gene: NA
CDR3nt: TGTGCCAGCAGCTTGGGGAGCAACACCGGGGAGCTGTTTTTT
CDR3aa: CASSLGSNTGELFF

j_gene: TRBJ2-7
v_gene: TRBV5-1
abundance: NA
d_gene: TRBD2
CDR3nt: TGCGCCAGCTTAGGGAGGGGAGGGGAAACCTACGAGCAGTACTTC
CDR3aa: CASLGRGGETYEQYF

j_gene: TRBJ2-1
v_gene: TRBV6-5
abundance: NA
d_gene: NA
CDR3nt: TGTGCCAGCAGTAGCCCCCTCTACAATGAGCAGTTCTTC
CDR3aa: CASSSPLYNEQFF

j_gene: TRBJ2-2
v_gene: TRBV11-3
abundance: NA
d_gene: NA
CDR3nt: TGTGCCAGCAGCTTAGACGGCGGCGGGGAGCTGTTTTTT
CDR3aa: CASSLDGGGELFF

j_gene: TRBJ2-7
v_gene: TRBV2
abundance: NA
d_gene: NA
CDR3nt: TGTGCCAGCAGTGAGGCGCATGGCAGGCACGAGCAGTACTTC
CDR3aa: CASSEAHGRHEQYF

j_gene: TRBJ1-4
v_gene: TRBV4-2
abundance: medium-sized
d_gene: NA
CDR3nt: TGTGCCAGCAGCCAAGGAGCGGATGAAAAACTGTTTTTT
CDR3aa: CASSQGADEKLFF

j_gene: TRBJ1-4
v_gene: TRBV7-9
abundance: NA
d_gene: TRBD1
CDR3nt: TGTGCCAGCAGCCTGGACAGGGGGAAGGCAAAACTGTTTTTT
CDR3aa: CASSLDRGKAKLFF

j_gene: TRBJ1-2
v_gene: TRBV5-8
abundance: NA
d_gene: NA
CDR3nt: TGTGCCAGCAGCTTGATGGGGCAGGGAACGGTCTATGGCTACACCTTC
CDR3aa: CASSLMGQGTVYGYTF

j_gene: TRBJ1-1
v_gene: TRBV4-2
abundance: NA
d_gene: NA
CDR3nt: TGTGCCAGCAGCCAAGATTGGGGGACAAACACTGAAGCTTTCTTT
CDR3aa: CASSQDWGTNTEAFF

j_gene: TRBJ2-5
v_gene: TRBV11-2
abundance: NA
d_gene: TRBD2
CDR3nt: TGTGCCAGCAGCTTACTAGCGGGTCAAGAGACCCAGTACTTC
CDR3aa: CASSLLAGQETQYF

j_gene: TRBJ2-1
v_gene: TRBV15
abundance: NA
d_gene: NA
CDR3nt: TGTGCCACCAGCAGAGATAGAAACTCCGACAATGAGCAGTTCTTC
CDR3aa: CATSRDRNSDNEQFF

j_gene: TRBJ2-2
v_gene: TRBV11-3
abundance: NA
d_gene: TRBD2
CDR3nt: TGTGCCAGCAGCTTAGAGGTCCTAGCGGGAGGGATCACCGGGGAGCTGTTTTTT
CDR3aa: CASSLEVLAGGITGELFF

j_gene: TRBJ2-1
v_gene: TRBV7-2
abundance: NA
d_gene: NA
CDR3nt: TGTGCCATCATAGGGCGGGGTGGACTGGGGCAGTTCTTC
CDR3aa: CAIIGRGGLGQFF